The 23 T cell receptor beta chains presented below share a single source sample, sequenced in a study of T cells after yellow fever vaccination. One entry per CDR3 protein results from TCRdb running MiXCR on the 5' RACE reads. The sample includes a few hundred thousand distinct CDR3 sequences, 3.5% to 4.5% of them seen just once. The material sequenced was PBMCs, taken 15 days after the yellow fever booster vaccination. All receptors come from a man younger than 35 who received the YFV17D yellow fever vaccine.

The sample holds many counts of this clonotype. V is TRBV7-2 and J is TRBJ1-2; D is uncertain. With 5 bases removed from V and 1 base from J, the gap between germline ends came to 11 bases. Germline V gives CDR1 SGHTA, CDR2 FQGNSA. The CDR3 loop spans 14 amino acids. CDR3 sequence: CASSDYLDNYGYTF. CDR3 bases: TGTGCCAGCAGCGACTACCTAGATAACTATGGCTACACCTTC.

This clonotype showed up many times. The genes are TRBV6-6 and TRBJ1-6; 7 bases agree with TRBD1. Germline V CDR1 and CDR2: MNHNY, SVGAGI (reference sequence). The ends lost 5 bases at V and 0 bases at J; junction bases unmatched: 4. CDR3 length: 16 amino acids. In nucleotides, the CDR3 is TGTGCCAGCAGTGGGGACAGCAGCTCCTATAATTCACCCCTCCACTTT. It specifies CASSGDSSSYNSPLHF.

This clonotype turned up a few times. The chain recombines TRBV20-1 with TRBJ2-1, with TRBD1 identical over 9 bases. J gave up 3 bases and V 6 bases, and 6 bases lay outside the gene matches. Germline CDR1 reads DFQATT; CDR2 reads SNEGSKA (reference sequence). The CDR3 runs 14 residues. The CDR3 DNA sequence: TGCAGTGCGACACAGGGGGCAAGCTACAATGAGCAGTTCTTC. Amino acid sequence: CSATQGASYNEQFF.

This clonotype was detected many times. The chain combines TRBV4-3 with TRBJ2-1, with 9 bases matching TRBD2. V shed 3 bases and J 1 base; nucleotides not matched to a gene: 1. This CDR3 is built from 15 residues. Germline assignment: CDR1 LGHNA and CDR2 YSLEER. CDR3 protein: CASSQRGGSYNEQFF. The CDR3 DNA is TGCGCCAGCAGCCAGCGGGGGGGTTCCTACAATGAGCAGTTCTTC.

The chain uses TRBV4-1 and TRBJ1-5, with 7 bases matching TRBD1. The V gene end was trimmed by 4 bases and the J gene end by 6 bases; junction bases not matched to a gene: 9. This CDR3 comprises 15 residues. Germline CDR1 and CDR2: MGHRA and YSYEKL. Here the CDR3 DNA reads TGCGCCAGCAGCCTAACGTACAGGGGCTCTCAGCCCCAGCATTTT. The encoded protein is CASSLTYRGSQPQHF.

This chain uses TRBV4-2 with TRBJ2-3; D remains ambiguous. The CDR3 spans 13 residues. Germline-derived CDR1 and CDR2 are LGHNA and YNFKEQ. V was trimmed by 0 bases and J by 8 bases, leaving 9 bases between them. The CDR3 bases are TGTGCCAGCAGCCAAGATTGGGATTCTACGCAGTATTTT. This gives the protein CASSQDWDSTQYF.

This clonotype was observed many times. The CDR3 nucleotides are TGCGCCAGCAGCTTGGCCTCCGGGGGCAGGAGCTCCTACGAGCAGTACTTC. Translated: CASSLASGGRSSYEQYF. The chain carries TRBV5-1 and TRBJ2-7, with D tentatively TRBD1 or TRBD2 (6 bases each). The CDR3 consists of 17 residues. The V end was cut by 0 bases, the J end by 0 bases, with 16 bases between. The V gene's germline CDR1 is SGHRS and CDR2 YFSETQ.

DNA of the CDR3: TGTGCCAGCAGCGTAGGGGGACAGCAAGAGACCCAGTACTTC. Translation: CASSVGGQQETQYF. The chain recombines TRBV9 with TRBJ2-5, with 7 bases that match TRBD1. From germline, CDR1 is SGDLS and CDR2 YYNGEE. The CDR3 consists of 14 residues. The junction had 1 base not matched to a gene; V was cut back by 0 bases and J by 2 bases.

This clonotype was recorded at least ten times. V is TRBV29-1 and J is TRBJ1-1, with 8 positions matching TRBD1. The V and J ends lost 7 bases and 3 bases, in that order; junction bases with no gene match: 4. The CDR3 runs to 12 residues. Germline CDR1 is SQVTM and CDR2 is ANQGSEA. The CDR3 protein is CSAGTGHTEAFF. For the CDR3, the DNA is TGCAGCGCCGGGACAGGACACACTGAAGCTTTCTTT.

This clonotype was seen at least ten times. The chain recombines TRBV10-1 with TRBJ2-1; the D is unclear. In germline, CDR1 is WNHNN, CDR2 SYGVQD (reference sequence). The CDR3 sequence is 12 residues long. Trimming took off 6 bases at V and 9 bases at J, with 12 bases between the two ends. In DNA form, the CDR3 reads TGCGCCAGCAGCGACCCCGGACGTGAGCAGTTCTTC. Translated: CASSDPGREQFF.

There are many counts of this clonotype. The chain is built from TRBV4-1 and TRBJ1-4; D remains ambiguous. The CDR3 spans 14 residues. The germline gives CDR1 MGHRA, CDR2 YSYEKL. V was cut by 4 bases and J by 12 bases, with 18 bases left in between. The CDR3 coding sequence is TGCGCCAGCAGCCCCGTGGACGGCGAATGGGAACTGTTTTTT. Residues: CASSPVDGEWELFF.

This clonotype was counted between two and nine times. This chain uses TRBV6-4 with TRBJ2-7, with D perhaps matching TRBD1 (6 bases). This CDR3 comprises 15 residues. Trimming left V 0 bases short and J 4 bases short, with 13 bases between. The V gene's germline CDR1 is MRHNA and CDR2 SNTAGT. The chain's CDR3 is CASSDSRQGWYEQYF. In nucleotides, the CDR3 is TGTGCCAGCAGTGACTCTCGGCAGGGGTGGTACGAGCAGTACTTC.

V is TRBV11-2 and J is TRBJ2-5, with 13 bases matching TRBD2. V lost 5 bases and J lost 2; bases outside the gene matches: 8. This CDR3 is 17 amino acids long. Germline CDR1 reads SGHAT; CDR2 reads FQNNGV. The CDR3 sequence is CASSSGQLAGGQETQYF. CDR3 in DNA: TGTGCCAGCAGCAGTGGGCAACTAGCGGGGGGGCAAGAGACCCAGTACTTC.

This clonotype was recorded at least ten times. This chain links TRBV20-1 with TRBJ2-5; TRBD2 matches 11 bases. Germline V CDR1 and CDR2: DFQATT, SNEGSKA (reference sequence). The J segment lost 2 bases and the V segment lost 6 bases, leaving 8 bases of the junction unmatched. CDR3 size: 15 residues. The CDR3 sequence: CSATLLAGVQETQYF. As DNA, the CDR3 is TGCAGTGCCACCTTACTAGCGGGGGTACAAGAGACCCAGTACTTC.

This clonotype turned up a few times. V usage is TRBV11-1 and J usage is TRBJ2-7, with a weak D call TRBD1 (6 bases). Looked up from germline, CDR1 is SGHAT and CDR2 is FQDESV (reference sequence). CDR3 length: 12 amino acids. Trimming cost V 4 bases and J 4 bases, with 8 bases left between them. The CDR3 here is CASSSGVYEQYF. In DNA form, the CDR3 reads TGTGCCAGCAGCTCAGGGGTTTACGAGCAGTACTTC.

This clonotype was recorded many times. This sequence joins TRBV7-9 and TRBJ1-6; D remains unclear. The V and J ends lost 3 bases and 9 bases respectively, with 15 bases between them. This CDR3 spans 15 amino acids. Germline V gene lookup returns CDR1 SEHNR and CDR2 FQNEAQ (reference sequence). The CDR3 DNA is TGTGCCAGCAGCTTCCCGCAGCAGGACGGTTCACCCCTCCACTTT. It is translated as CASSFPQQDGSPLHF. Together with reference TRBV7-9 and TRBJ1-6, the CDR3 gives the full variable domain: DTGVSQNPRHKITKRGQNVTFRCDPISEHNRLYWYRQTLGQGPEFLTYFQNEAQLEKSRLLSDRFSAERPKGSFSTLEIQRTEQGDSAMYLCASSFPQQDGSPLHFGNGTRLTVT.

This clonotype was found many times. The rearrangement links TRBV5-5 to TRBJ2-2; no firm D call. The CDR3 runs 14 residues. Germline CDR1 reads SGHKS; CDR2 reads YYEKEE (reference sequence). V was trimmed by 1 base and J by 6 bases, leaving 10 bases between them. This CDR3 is CASSLSPGAGELFF. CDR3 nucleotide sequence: TGTGCCAGCAGCTTGAGTCCTGGAGCCGGGGAGCTGTTTTTT.

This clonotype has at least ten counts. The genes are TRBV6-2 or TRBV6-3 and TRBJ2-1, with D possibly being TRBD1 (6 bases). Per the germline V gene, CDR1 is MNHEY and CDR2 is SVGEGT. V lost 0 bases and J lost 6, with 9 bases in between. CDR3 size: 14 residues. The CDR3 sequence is CASSYSSRGNEQFF. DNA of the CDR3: TGTGCCAGCAGTTACTCGAGCAGGGGCAATGAGCAGTTCTTC.

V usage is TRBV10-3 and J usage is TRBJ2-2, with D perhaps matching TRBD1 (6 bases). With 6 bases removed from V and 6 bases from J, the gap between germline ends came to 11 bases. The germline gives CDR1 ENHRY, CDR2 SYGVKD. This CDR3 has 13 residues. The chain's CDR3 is CAISGQHSGELFF. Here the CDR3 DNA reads TGTGCCATCAGCGGACAGCACTCCGGGGAGCTGTTTTTT.

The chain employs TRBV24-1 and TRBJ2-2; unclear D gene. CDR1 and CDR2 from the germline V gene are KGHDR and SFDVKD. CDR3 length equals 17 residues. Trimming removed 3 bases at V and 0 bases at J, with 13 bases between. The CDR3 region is CATSDQRTSANTGELFF. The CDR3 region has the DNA TGTGCCACCAGTGATCAGAGAACATCTGCGAACACCGGGGAGCTGTTTTTT.

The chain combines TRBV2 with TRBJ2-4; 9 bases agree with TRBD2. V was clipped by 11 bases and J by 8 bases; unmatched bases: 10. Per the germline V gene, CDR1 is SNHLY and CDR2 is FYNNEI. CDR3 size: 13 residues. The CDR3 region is CACGRTSEDIQYF. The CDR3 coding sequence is TGTGCCTGCGGACGGACTAGCGAAGACATTCAGTACTTC.

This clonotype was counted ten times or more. The CDR3 protein is CASTPWKGNTEAFF. CDR3 DNA: TGTGCCAGCACCCCCTGGAAGGGGAACACTGAAGCTTTCTTT. The chain is built from TRBV7-2 and TRBJ1-1; no reliable D call. The CDR3 sequence is 14 residues long. The V end lost 7 bases, the J end lost 1 base, and 13 bases lay between the germline ends. Per the germline V gene, CDR1 is SGHTA and CDR2 is FQGNSA. Full variable domain (remainder filled in from reference TRBV7-2 and TRBJ1-1): GAGVSQSPSNKVTEKGKDVELRCDPISGHTALYWYRQSLGQGLEFLIYFQGNSAPDKSGLPSDRFSAERTGGSVSTLTIQRTQQEDSAVYLCASTPWKGNTEAFFGQGTRLTVV.

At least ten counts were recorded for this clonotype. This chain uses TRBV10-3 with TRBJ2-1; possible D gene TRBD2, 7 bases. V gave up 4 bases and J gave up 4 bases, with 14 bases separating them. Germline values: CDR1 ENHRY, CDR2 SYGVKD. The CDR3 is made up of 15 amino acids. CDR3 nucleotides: TGTGCCATCAGTGCCCTAGGGGGGGCTTACAATGAGCAGTTCTTC. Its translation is CAISALGGAYNEQFF.